This T cell receptor (beta chain) was retrieved from a study of vaccination and CD4 T cells after COVID-19. Background on the study: Each convalescent patient was PCR positive for SARS-CoV-2 on nasal swab; several cases were mild and one severe.

V gave up 1 base and J gave up 0 bases; unmatched junction bases: 4. Germline V gives CDR1 SEHNR, CDR2 FQNEAQ (reference sequence). The CDR3 sequence is 17 residues long. TCRdb reanalysed the PCR reads using MiXCR and keeps one entry per CDR3 protein. The repertoire holds fewer than 15,000 distinct CDR3 sequences, with 69% as singletons. The chain recombines TRBV7-9 with TRBJ2-1, with 9 bases lining up with TRBD1. The source is a human donor who had recovered from COVID-19. The starting material was CD4+ T cells from blood, obtained after SARS-CoV-2 vaccination. The CDR3 DNA reads as TGTGCCAGCAGCTTAGGGACAGGGGAGGCCTCCTACAATGAGCAGTTCTTC. Translation: CASSLGTGEASYNEQFF.